The 28 T cell receptor beta chains presented below share a single source sample, sequenced in a study of blood T cell repertoires in COVID-19. Assay: immunoSEQ multiplex PCR; the TCRdb copy retains only in-frame clones and omits some. The sample lists about 32,000 clones; around 88% were seen once. The sequenced material came from peripheral blood. Source of these receptors: an older woman with active COVID-19.

This chain joins TRBV19 and TRBJ1-1, with TRBD1 identical over 7 bases. The germline gives CDR1 LNHDA, CDR2 SQIVND (reference sequence). After removal of 6 bases from V and 1 base from J, the junction contained 5 bases not matched to a gene. The CDR3 length is 14 residues. This CDR3 reads CASRPTGTNTEAFF. CDR3 nucleotide sequence: TGTGCCAGTAGACCGACAGGGACGAACACTGAAGCTTTCTTT.

This clone has only one observation. The V call is TRBV28, the J call TRBJ1-2, with 9 bases lining up with TRBD1. There are 16 residues in the CDR3. Germline V CDR1 and CDR2: MDHEN, SYDVKM. V was clipped by 3 bases and J by 2 bases; unmatched bases: 7. The CDR3 spells CASSFSPGTGNYGYTF. CDR3 nucleotide sequence: TGTGCCAGCAGTTTCTCCCCCGGGACAGGGAACTATGGCTACACCTTC.

This rearrangement joins TRBV28 to TRBJ2-3, with TRBD2 matching over 7 bases. V lost 4 bases to trimming and J lost 4 bases; unmatched junction nucleotides: 2. CDR3 length: 13 residues. Germline CDR1 reads MDHEN; CDR2 reads SYDVKM. CDR3 sequence reads: CASSSGLPDTQYF. The CDR3, as DNA: TGTGCCAGCAGTTCGGGACTACCAGATACGCAGTATTTT.

This clone was seen a single time. The chain combines TRBV6-2 or TRBV6-3 with TRBJ2-3; 10 positions agree with TRBD2. The germline gives CDR1 MNHEY, CDR2 SVGEGT. This CDR3 region has 17 residues. V lost 7 bases to trimming and J lost 2 bases; unmatched junction nucleotides: 12. The CDR3 sequence: CASTPGASGGITDTQYF. The CDR3 bases are TGTGCCAGCACCCCCGGTGCTAGCGGGGGAATCACAGATACGCAGTATTTT.

The chain combines TRBV30 with TRBJ2-5; no definite D call. This CDR3 is 14 amino acids long. V was shortened by 2 bases and J by 7 bases, with 17 bases between the two germline ends. Per germline, CDR1 GTSNPN and CDR2 SVGIG (reference sequence). CDR3 amino acids: CAWSSTIRSGTQYF. The CDR3 region has the DNA TGTGCCTGGAGTTCAACTATCCGGTCCGGGACCCAGTACTTC.

The V gene is TRBV2, the J gene TRBJ2-7, with D possibly being TRBD1 (5 bases). The length of the CDR3 is 12 residues. Looked up from germline, CDR1 is SNHLY and CDR2 is FYNNEI. Trimming took off 7 bases at V and 3 bases at J, with 10 bases between the two ends. The CDR3 bases are TGTGCCAGCAATCAGGGCGGCTACGAGCAGTACTTC. Protein sequence: CASNQGGYEQYF.

The rearrangement uses TRBV5-6 and TRBJ2-1; 9 bases match TRBD1. The CDR3 runs 14 residues. V shed 5 bases and J 6 bases; nucleotides not matched to a gene: 6. Germline V gene data show CDR1 as SGHDT and CDR2 as YYEEEE. The CDR3 DNA reads as TGTGCCAGCAGTCCGACAGGGGGGATCAATGAGCAGTTCTTC. Its translation: CASSPTGGINEQFF.

The chain combines TRBV7-9 with TRBJ1-6; D is ambiguous. CDR1 and CDR2 (germline): SEHNR, FQNEAQ (reference sequence). This CDR3 comprises 14 residues. Trimming removed 10 bases at V and 6 bases at J, with 16 bases between. CDR3 sequence (DNA): TGTGCCATAATGGAGGTCGGCAGTAATTCACCCCTCCACTTT. Its translation is CAIMEVGSNSPLHF.

Turning to this clone: The germline gene is not matched at one end of the junction; a read error may be the cause. The rearrangement joins TRBV9 to TRBJ1-3, with D possibly matching TRBD1 (5 bases). Germline values: CDR1 SGDLS, CDR2 YYNGEE. The length of the CDR3 is 14 residues. The CDR3 bases are TGTACCAGCAGCGTAGCAGGGCAGAGAAACACCATATATTTT. Protein product: CTSSVAGQRNTIYF.

This clone was seen only once. J is TRBJ1-1 and V is TRBV3-1 (or the pseudogene TRBV3-2); tentative D call: TRBD1 (6 bases). The germline V gene encodes CDR1 LGHDT and CDR2 YNNKEL (reference sequence). The CDR3 has 14 residues. Trimming pared 0 bases from V and 7 bases from J, leaving 12 bases between. The CDR3 reads CASSQEQGLDEAFF. In DNA, the CDR3 is TGTGCCAGCAGCCAAGAACAGGGACTAGATGAAGCTTTCTTT.

The chain recombines TRBV7-2 with TRBJ2-7, with 8 bases that match TRBD1. V shed 4 bases, J shed 3 bases, and the junction held 2 bases outside the gene matches. Germline V gene data show CDR1 as SGHTA and CDR2 as FQGNSA. The CDR3 spans 13 residues. In nucleotides, the CDR3 is TGTGCCAGCAGCTGGGGGACAGGCTACGAGCAGTACTTC. Its translation: CASSWGTGYEQYF.

The rearrangement links TRBV24-1 to TRBJ2-3; tentatively, D is TRBD2 (5 bases). Trimming shortened V by 6 bases and J by 3 bases, and 9 bases separated the two germline ends. The germline gives CDR1 KGHDR, CDR2 SFDVKD. This CDR3 is 13 amino acids long. The CDR3 DNA sequence: TGTGCCACCAGTCCCCTAGCAACAGATACGCAGTATTTT. The encoded protein is CATSPLATDTQYF.

V and J are TRBV15 and TRBJ1-1; D call uncertain. CDR1 and CDR2 (germline): LNHNV, YYDKDF (reference sequence). The length of the CDR3 is 14 residues. The V end was cut by 4 bases, the J end by 1 base, with 10 bases between. The CDR3 coding sequence is TGTGCCACCAGCAATTGGGCCACGAACACTGAAGCTTTCTTT. Protein sequence: CATSNWATNTEAFF.

CDR3 coding DNA: TGTGCCAGCGGGAATAGCGACTACAATGAGCAGTTCTTC. Translating gives CASGNSDYNEQFF. The V call is TRBV27, the J call TRBJ2-1; tentatively, D is TRBD2 (5 bases). This CDR3 has 13 amino acids. Germline CDR1 is MNHEY and CDR2 is SMNVEV (reference sequence). The V end lost 8 bases, the J end lost 3 bases, and 11 bases lay between the germline ends.

The chain joins TRBV7-9 to TRBJ2-5; no clear D. CDR3 length: 14 amino acids. The V gene lost 4 bases and the J gene lost 1 base, with 10 bases spanning the gap. Germline V gene data show CDR1 as SEHNR and CDR2 as FQNEAQ (reference sequence). CDR3 residues: CASSSFTGQETQYF. The CDR3 bases are TGTGCCAGCAGCTCTTTCACCGGCCAAGAGACCCAGTACTTC.

This clone was picked up one time. V gene TRBV5-1 combines with J gene TRBJ1-3, with TRBD1 identical over 9 bases. CDR1 is SGHRS and CDR2 is YFSETQ in the germline V gene. V dropped 1 base and J dropped 4; count of bases not matched to a gene: 9. The CDR3 runs to 17 residues. CDR3 sequence: CASSLPSGTGNGNTIYF. DNA for the CDR3: TGCGCCAGCAGCTTGCCGAGCGGGACAGGGAACGGAAACACCATATATTTT.

This clone turned up a few times. The J gene is TRBJ1-5, the V gene TRBV12-3 or TRBV12-4, with D hard to call. This CDR3 is 12 amino acids long. Trimming left V 5 bases short and J 8 bases short, with 10 bases between. The CDR3 protein is CASSPNREPQHF. CDR3 bases: TGTGCCAGCAGTCCCAATCGAGAGCCCCAGCATTTT.

V is TRBV6-6 and J is TRBJ1-5, with D uncertain. From germline, CDR1 is MNHNY and CDR2 SVGAGI (reference sequence). The V gene lost 6 bases and the J gene lost 1 base, with 10 bases spanning the gap. The CDR3 is 14 residues long. Written as DNA, the CDR3 is TGTGCCAGCAGCTTCACCAGAAGCAATCAGCCCCAGCATTTT. Residues: CASSFTRSNQPQHF.

The chain has TRBV19 and TRBJ2-1, with TRBD2 as a possible D gene (6 bases). V shed 9 bases and J shed 7 bases, with 19 bases lying between them. CDR3 length: 14 amino acids. The germline gives CDR1 LNHDA, CDR2 SQIVND (reference sequence). The CDR3 sequence is CASRAGPERNEQFF. The DNA of the CDR3 is TGTGCCAGCCGAGCGGGTCCCGAACGTAATGAGCAGTTCTTC.

The chain links TRBV6-2 or TRBV6-3 to TRBJ1-4, with unresolved D. The CDR3 contains 11 residues. V was clipped by 6 bases and J by 7 bases, with 6 bases between them. CDR1 and CDR2 from the germline V gene are MNHEY and SVGEGT. The CDR3 is CASSRSEKLFF. For the CDR3, the DNA is TGTGCCAGCAGCCGTAGTGAAAAACTGTTTTTT.

The chain combines TRBV28 with TRBJ1-5; TRBD1 matches 7 bases. The CDR3 loop spans 15 amino acids. Unmatched junction bases numbered 10, after V lost 6 bases and J lost 5 bases. Per germline, CDR1 MDHEN and CDR2 SYDVKM. The DNA of the CDR3 is TGTGCCAGCAGCCCGAGGACAGGTTCGTATCAGCCCCAGCATTTT. It yields the protein CASSPRTGSYQPQHF.

CDR3 loop: CAISESRASSGNTIYF. The CDR3 coding sequence is TGTGCCATCAGTGAGTCGAGGGCGAGCTCTGGAAACACCATATATTTT. The genes are TRBV10-3 and TRBJ1-3, with unresolved D. Germline loops: CDR1 ENHRY, CDR2 SYGVKD. The V and J ends lost 0 bases and 0 bases respectively, with 9 bases between them. The CDR3 has 16 amino acids.

This chain links TRBV7-8 with TRBJ2-2; D gene ambiguous. Germline values: CDR1 SGHVS, CDR2 FQNEAQ. The CDR3 sequence is 13 residues long. V lost 6 bases and J 8 bases, leaving 13 bases between the germline ends. The CDR3 DNA follows: TGTGCCAGCAGTTCACGGGTTGGAGGGGAGCTGTTTTTT. It encodes CASSSRVGGELFF.

This chain joins TRBV9 and TRBJ2-2; D is unresolved. The germline CDR1 and CDR2 sequences are SGDLS and YYNGEE. The CDR3 contains 14 residues. V dropped 2 bases and J dropped 2 bases, with 7 bases sitting between them. Here the CDR3 reads CASSVAVNTGELFF. CDR3 bases: TGTGCCAGCAGCGTCGCGGTAAACACCGGGGAGCTGTTTTTT.

V is TRBV7-8 and J is TRBJ1-3; tentative D call: TRBD1 (6 bases). Germline V CDR1 and CDR2: SGHVS, FQNEAQ. Trimming shortened V by 5 bases and J by 1 base, and 9 bases separated the two germline ends. There are 14 residues in the CDR3. CDR3: CASSRRGSGNTIYF. The CDR3 DNA sequence: TGTGCCAGCAGCAGAAGGGGGTCTGGAAACACCATATATTTT.

The chain joins TRBV11-3 to TRBJ1-2; tentatively, D is TRBD1 (5 bases). The CDR3 runs to 12 residues. The germline V gene has CDR1 SGHNT and CDR2 YENEEA. V lost 8 bases to trimming and J lost 3 bases, with 10 bases between them. The CDR3 DNA is TGTGCCAGCGGGGCGGGGTACTATGGCTACACCTTC. This codes for CASGAGYYGYTF.

V and J are TRBV5-4 and TRBJ2-1; D might be TRBD2 (5 bases). Trimming cost V 0 bases and J 1 base, with 8 bases left between them. In germline, CDR1 is SGHNT, CDR2 YYREEE (reference sequence). This CDR3 region has 15 residues. CDR3 region: CASSLDSGSYNEQFF. As DNA, the CDR3 is TGTGCCAGCAGCTTGGACAGCGGTTCCTACAATGAGCAGTTCTTC.

This chain connects TRBV18 to TRBJ1-2, with D unclear. Germline V gives CDR1 KGHSH, CDR2 LQKENI. This CDR3 contains 13 residues. The V and J ends lost 3 bases and 3 bases respectively, with 8 bases between them. The CDR3 loop reads CASSPGVDYGYTF. CDR3 sequence (DNA): TGTGCCAGCTCACCGGGCGTGGACTATGGCTACACCTTC. Full variable domain (outside the CDR3, taken from reference TRBV18 and TRBJ1-2): NAGVMQNPRHLVRRRGQEARLRCSPMKGHSHVYWYRQLPEEGLKFMVYLQKENIIDESGMPKERFSAEFPKEGPSILRIQQVVRGDSAAYFCASSPGVDYGYTFGSGTRLTVV.